Sequencing of this T cell receptor (beta chain) was carried out in a study of identical twins. Findings and limits, study-wide: Abundant beta clonotypes from cord blood bore fewer insertions; memory repertoires lacked this pattern.

On this clonotype: What it binds is not known.

With no exceptions, donors were healthy Caucasians. A universal primer site was incorporated via template switching, and the cDNA contained unique molecular identifiers. TCRdb reprocessed the 5' RACE reads via MiXCR and lists one record per CDR3 protein. This table holds 1.5 million to 2 million distinct CDR3 sequences, under 35% found once. This sequence originates from a newborn girl in good health. The sequenced material came from cord blood.

CDR3 amino acids: CASSPREGLANFYEQYF. The DNA of the CDR3 is TGTGCCAGCAGCCCGCGAGAAGGACTAGCCAATTTTTACGAGCAGTACTTC. The rearrangement uses TRBV11-1 and TRBJ2-7; 8 nucleotides agree with TRBD2. CDR1 is SGHAT and CDR2 is FQDESV in the germline V gene (reference sequence). The CDR3 covers 17 residues. V gave up 5 bases and J gave up 4 bases; unmatched junction bases: 16.